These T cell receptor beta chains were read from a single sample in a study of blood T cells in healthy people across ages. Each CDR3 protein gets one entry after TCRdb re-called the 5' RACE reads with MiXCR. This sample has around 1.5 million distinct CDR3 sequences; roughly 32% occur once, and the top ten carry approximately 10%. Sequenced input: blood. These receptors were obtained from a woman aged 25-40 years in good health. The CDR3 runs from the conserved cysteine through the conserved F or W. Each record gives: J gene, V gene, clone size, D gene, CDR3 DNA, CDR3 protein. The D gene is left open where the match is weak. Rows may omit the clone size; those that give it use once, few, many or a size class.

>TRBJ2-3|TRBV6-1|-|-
TGTGCCAGCAGTGGGGACCGTATCATCACAGATACGCAGTATTTT
CASSGDRIITDTQYF
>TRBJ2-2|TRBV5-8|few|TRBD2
TGTGCCAGCAGCTCCGGGGGGGACTTTCGCACCGGGGAGCTGTTTTTT
CASSSGGDFRTGELFF
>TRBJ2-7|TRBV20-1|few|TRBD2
TGCAGTGGGGCGGGGACTAGCGGACTTTACGAGCAGTACTTC
CSGAGTSGLYEQYF
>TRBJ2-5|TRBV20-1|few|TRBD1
TGCAGTGCTAGCGCCCAGACAGGGTTTGCAGAGACCCAGTACTTC
CSASAQTGFAETQYF
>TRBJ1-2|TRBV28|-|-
TGTGCCAGCAGTTCGACACTGGAACATGGCTACACCTTC
CASSSTLEHGYTF
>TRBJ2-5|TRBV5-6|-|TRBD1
TGTGCCAGCAGCTTGGATCGGACAGGGGGGGTGTACCAAGAGACCCAGTACTTC
CASSLDRTGGVYQETQYF
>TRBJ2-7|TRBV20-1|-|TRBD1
TGCAGTGCTAGAGCGCCCCCGGACAGGAACTCCTACGAGCAGTACTTC
CSARAPPDRNSYEQYF
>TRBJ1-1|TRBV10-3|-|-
TGTGCCGTTCAGGCGAACACTGAAGCTTTCTTT
CAVQANTEAFF
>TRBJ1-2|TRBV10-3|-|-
TGTGCCGCCTCGACGGAGAACCTCTATGGCTACACCTTC
CAASTENLYGYTF
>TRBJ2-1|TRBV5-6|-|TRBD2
TGTGCCAGCAGCTTGCCTAGCGGAGCCAATGAGCAGTTCTTC
CASSLPSGANEQFF
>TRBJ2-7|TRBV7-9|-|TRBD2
TGTGCCAGCAGCTTAGCGGCTAGCGGGAGGACCACCTACGAGCAGTACTTC
CASSLAASGRTTYEQYF
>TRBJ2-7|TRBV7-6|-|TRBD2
TGTGCCGGCCCGGGACTAGTTAGTTCCTACGAGCAGTACTTC
CAGPGLVSSYEQYF
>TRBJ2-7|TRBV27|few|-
TGTGCCAGCAGCCTTTCGGGTGGGGACGAGCAGTACTTC
CASSLSGGDEQYF
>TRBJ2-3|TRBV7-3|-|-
TGTGCCAGCAGCTATGGGGCGGGGTTGGGTACGCAGTATTTT
CASSYGAGLGTQYF
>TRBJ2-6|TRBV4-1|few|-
TGCGCCAGCAGCCAAGGTGGGGGGGCTTTGTCATCTGGGGCCAACGTCCTGACTTTC
CASSQGGGALSSGANVLTF
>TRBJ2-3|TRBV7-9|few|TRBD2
TGTGCCAGCACCCTGACTAGCGGGGAATCAGGAGATACGCAGTATTTT
CASTLTSGESGDTQYF
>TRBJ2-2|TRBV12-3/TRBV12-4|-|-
TGTGCCACTTATAGGGGGGCCGCGCAGTTGATCGGGGAGCTGTTTTTT
CATYRGAAQLIGELFF
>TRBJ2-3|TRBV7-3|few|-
TGTGCCAGCGGCAATGGGGCAGATACGCAGTATTTT
CASGNGADTQYF
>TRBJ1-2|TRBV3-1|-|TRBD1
TGTGCCAGCAGCTTGCGGGACAGCTATGGCTACACCTTT
CASSLRDSYGYTF
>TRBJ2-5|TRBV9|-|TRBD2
TGTGCCAGCAGCGGGGGGAGCGGGAGGGCCCTCGGGCGAGAGACCCAGTACTTC
CASSGGSGRALGRETQYF
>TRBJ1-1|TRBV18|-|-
TGTGCCAGCTCACCACAGGGTGAGACTGAAGCTTGCTTT
CASSPQGETEACF
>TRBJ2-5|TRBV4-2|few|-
TGTGCCAGCAGCCAATCCCAGGGGGGGTTACAAGAGACCCAGTACTTC
CASSQSQGGLQETQYF
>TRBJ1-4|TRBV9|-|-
TGTGCCAGCAGCCCGAGACGGTCTAATGAAAAACTGTTTTTT
CASSPRRSNEKLFF
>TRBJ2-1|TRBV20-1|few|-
TGCAGTGCTAGATTTTGGGGGGGGCCTTCCTACAATGAGCAGTTCTTC
CSARFWGGPSYNEQFF
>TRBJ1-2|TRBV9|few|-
TGTGCCAGCAGCCGGAAGGGCCTGGGCTACACCTTC
CASSRKGLGYTF